The 9 T cell receptor beta chains below come from one sample, sequenced in a study of T cell repertoires in cytomegalovirus infection. Each CDR3 protein is one row after TCRdb ran MiXCR on the reads. The sample lists 150,000 to 200,000 distinct CDR3 sequences, 28% occurring once. Specimen: PBMCs. The source of these receptors is a human donor in good health (CMV status not recorded). Some clones in this sample may be carry-over from other donors' samples.

The chain has TRBV29-1 and TRBJ1-4; a possible D gene is TRBD1 (5 bases). Germline V gene sequence: CDR1 SQVTM, CDR2 ANQGSEA. V was clipped by 7 bases and J by 5 bases, with 14 bases between them. The CDR3 is made up of 13 amino acids. CDR3 nucleotides: TGCAGCGCCTCCGGGACGGAAAATGAAAAACTGTTTTTT. It is translated as CSASGTENEKLFF.

This clonotype occurred a few times. This sequence joins TRBV29-1 and TRBJ2-7; no clear D gene. Trimming stripped 4 bases from V and 2 bases from J, with 9 bases between. Per the germline V gene, CDR1 is SQVTM and CDR2 is ANQGSEA. There are 12 residues in the CDR3. CDR3 coding DNA: TGCAGCGTTGCGGTAGGGACCTACGAGCAGTACTTC. Translated: CSVAVGTYEQYF.

V is TRBV2 and J is TRBJ2-4; TRBD1 might be the D (6 bases). The CDR3 covers 16 residues. V was clipped by 1 base and J by 3 bases, with 13 bases between them. CDR1 and CDR2 from the germline V gene are SNHLY and FYNNEI. The CDR3 DNA reads as TGTGCCAGCAGTGAAGACCGAGGACAGAGCAAAAACATTCAGTACTTC. As protein: CASSEDRGQSKNIQYF.

The chain joins TRBV7-3 to TRBJ2-5, with 12 bases aligning to TRBD1. Looked up from germline, CDR1 is SGHTA and CDR2 is FQGTGA. The CDR3 totals 16 residues. V dropped 4 bases and J dropped 5; count of bases not matched to a gene: 8. The CDR3 spells CASSSRTGQGAETQYF. CDR3 sequence (DNA): TGTGCCAGCAGCTCCCGAACGGGACAGGGGGCCGAGACCCAGTACTTC.

In its sample, this clonotype was seen a few times. The chain joins TRBV6-5 to TRBJ2-7; D is perhaps TRBD1 (6 bases). The CDR3 is 15 residues long. Germline values: CDR1 MNHEY, CDR2 SVGAGI. Trimming took 0 bases from V and 3 from J, leaving 12 bases between them. DNA of the CDR3: TGTGCCAGCAGTTACTCGACAGGAGAACTCTACGAGCAGTACTTC. It translates to CASSYSTGELYEQYF.

The chain joins TRBV14 to TRBJ2-1; D remains ambiguous. The CDR3 contains 13 residues. CDR1 SGHDN and CDR2 FVKESK come from the germline V gene. V was clipped by 3 bases and J by 5 bases, with 8 bases between them. For the CDR3, the DNA is TGTGCCAGCAGCCAGGAAGCCAACAATGAGCAGTTCTTC. Translation: CASSQEANNEQFF.

The chain combines TRBV10-3 with TRBJ2-6, with 11 bases identical to TRBD1. The CDR3 has 18 residues. Looked up from germline, CDR1 is ENHRY and CDR2 is SYGVKD. J was trimmed by 3 bases and V by 6 bases; bases with no gene match: 10. This chain's CDR3 is CAIRPGQGANGGANVLTF. CDR3 coding DNA: TGTGCCATCAGGCCCGGACAGGGGGCAAATGGTGGGGCCAACGTCCTGACTTTC.

The V call is TRBV6-2 or TRBV6-3, the J call TRBJ1-4, with TRBD1 matching over 7 bases. The germline gives CDR1 MNHEY, CDR2 SVGEGT. The CDR3 extends over 15 amino acids. V dropped 4 bases and J dropped 10; count of bases not matched to a gene: 12. CDR3 in amino acids: CASSSPGQISPKLFF. The CDR3 bases are TGTGCCAGCAGTTCACCGGGACAGATCTCCCCAAAACTGTTTTTT.

This clonotype was observed once. A read error may produce the germline difference seen at one junction end. The V and J genes are TRBV7-7 and TRBJ2-7, with 10 bases identical to TRBD1. Germline V lookup: CDR1 SSHAT, CDR2 FNYEAQ (reference sequence). This CDR3 contains 15 residues. CDR3 in amino acids: CASSAGTGAPYEQYF. CDR3 coding DNA: TGTGCTAGCAGCGCTGGGACAGGGGCTCCCTACGAGCAGTACTTC.